Below, 2 T cell receptor beta chains from the same sample are listed, as sequenced in a study of blood T cell repertoires in COVID-19. Profiled with immunoSEQ multiplex PCR; TCRdb holds only in-frame clones, not every one. The sample records about 98,000 clones, about 85% being singletons. The specimen sequenced was peripheral blood. The source is a man aged 65 to 79 with acute or convalescent COVID-19.

The chain uses TRBV21-1 and TRBJ1-1. TRBV21-1 is listed as a pseudogene. The CDR3 is 13 residues long. CDR3 sequence (DNA): TGTGCCAGCAGCGCTAACTATGTGCAACGAGCTTTCTTT. Protein product: CASSANYVQRAFF.

The gene calls are TRBV6-5 and TRBJ1-5; 8 nucleotides match TRBD1. V lost 7 bases, J lost 0 bases, and 5 bases stayed unmatched. CDR3 length equals 15 residues. Germline lookup yields CDR1 MNHEY and CDR2 SVGAGI. CDR3 coding DNA: TGTGCCAGCATGGACAGGGTGGATAGCAATCAGCCCCAGCATTTT. Its protein product is CASMDRVDSNQPQHF.